The present TCR beta chain was sequenced within a study of T cell responses to AZD1222 COVID-19 vaccine. General study findings and limits: CD4 TCRs linked to vaccination spanned spike, dominating at 160-218 and 743-854. There were repertoire samples only from the period after the peak T cell response. Spike-specific TCR depth and breadth grew after two AZD1222 doses.

This CDR3 contains 13 residues. Germline V gene lookup returns CDR1 GTSNPN and CDR2 SVGIG (reference sequence). Trimming removed 3 bases from V and 5 bases from J, with 13 bases in between. Libraries were prepared by immunoSEQ multiplex PCR; TCRdb keeps only in-frame clonotypes and omits some of them. This repertoire shows about 120,000 clones, 70% to 90% found once; its top ten account for almost 9.5%. Regarding this clone: No antigen is known for it.

The chain links TRBV30 to TRBJ1-2, with D unclear. This TCR was recovered from an adult in good health. The sample in question was peripheral blood, obtained on day 0 of AZD1222 vaccination. The CDR3 protein is CAWSPRGGYGYTF. The CDR3 DNA is TGTGCCTGGAGCCCCCGTGGAGGATATGGCTACACCTTC.